This T cell receptor beta chain was identified during a study of technical replicates of blood from four donors. Here immunoSEQ multiplex PCR was the method, and the copy in TCRdb shows in-frame clones only, minus some. The profile covers 72,000 or so clones, with 85% to 95% appearing a single time and approximately 0.4% taken by the ten largest. The CDR3 loop spans 16 amino acids. With 8 bases clipped from V and 0 bases from J, the junction kept 9 bases outside the gene matches. The germline CDR1 and CDR2 sequences are MNHEY and SMNVEV (reference sequence). The gene calls are TRBV27 and TRBJ1-2, with 10 bases lining up with TRBD1. This clonotype was sampled from a human donor in good health. Sequencing input: T cells isolated from PBMCs. CDR3 region: CASLPGTGAANYGYTF. In DNA, the CDR3 is TGTGCCAGCCTTCCTGGGACAGGGGCAGCTAACTATGGCTACACCTTC.